In its sample, the clone carrying this T cell receptor (beta chain) was seen a few times. The target antigen is unknown. PCR involved 60 Vbeta and 13 Jbeta primers. Clones were sequenced by immunoSEQ multiplex PCR, and TCRdb holds only the in-frame ones, with some missing. The sample holds around 140,000 clones, roughly 79% seen once. Healthy bone marrow donors made up the cohort. This sample is drawn from a study of cytomegalovirus exposure and HLA in healthy donors. Whole-study findings and limits: Later on, an analysis tied approximately 17,000 TCR beta sequences to HLA alleles at 0.05 false discovery rate. An analysis done earlier found most TCR beta V segments productive about 90% or about 30% of the time.

V gave up 7 bases and J gave up 3 bases; unmatched junction bases: 6. Germline assignment: CDR1 SGHAT and CDR2 FQNNGV. This CDR3 comprises 13 residues. The sample comprised PBMCs. This TCR derives from a woman aged 55-75 years in good health and CMV-seropositive. The chain links TRBV11-2 to TRBJ2-7; 7 positions agree with TRBD1. The CDR3 DNA is TGTGCCAGCACCGCGGACAGGTTCTACGAGCAGTACTTC. Translating gives CASTADRFYEQYF. Combining the CDR3 with reference TRBV11-2 and TRBJ2-7 gives the whole variable domain EAGVAQSPRYKIIEKRQSVAFWCNPISGHATLYWYQQILGQGPKLLIQFQNNGVVDDSQLPKDRFSAERLKGVDSTLKIQPAKLEDSAVYLCASTADRFYEQYFGPGTRLTVT.